These T cell receptor beta chains were read from a single sample in a study of cytomegalovirus exposure and HLA in healthy donors. Generated by immunoSEQ multiplex PCR, the TCRdb table keeps only in-frame clones and is missing some. This table holds roughly 240,000 clones, around 83% found once. What was sequenced was PBMCs. Receptors were obtained from a girl aged 2-10 years in good health and CMV-seronegative. Both conserved end residues are part of each CDR3. The D gene is left open where the match is weak. Clone size, where shown, is once, few, many, or a class for clones that have expanded.

d_gene	v_gene	abundance	j_gene	CDR3nt	CDR3aa
TRBD1	TRBV5-1	NA	TRBJ2-5	TGCGCCAGCAGCTCGACAGGGGAAGAGACCCAGTACTTC	CASSSTGEETQYF
TRBD2	TRBV4-2	NA	TRBJ2-3	TGTGCCAGCAGCCAAGATCGGGCGGGGGGCGCAGATACGCAGTATTTT	CASSQDRAGGADTQYF
NA	TRBV6-1	NA	TRBJ1-5	TGTGCCAGCAGTGAAGATCCAGGGCCCAGGAATCAGCCCCAGCATTTT	CASSEDPGPRNQPQHF
NA	TRBV4-1	NA	TRBJ2-3	TGCGCCAGCAGCCAAGATCGGCAGGTTAGCACAGATACGCAGTATTTT	CASSQDRQVSTDTQYF
TRBD1	TRBV7-9	NA	TRBJ1-3	TGTGCCAGCAGCCGCCTACAGGGGAACACCATATATTTT	CASSRLQGNTIYF
TRBD1	TRBV10-3	NA	TRBJ2-2	TGTGCCATCAGTGAGTCGGGGACAGGGGCCGGCGGGGAGCTGTTTTTT	CAISESGTGAGGELFF
TRBD2	TRBV5-4	NA	TRBJ2-1	TGTGCCAGCAGCTTGGCAGCGGGGGGAATCAATGAGCAGTTCTTC	CASSLAAGGINEQFF
TRBD1	TRBV5-6	NA	TRBJ2-7	TGTGCCAGCAGTCTTGGACAGGGCCAGCGGCAGTACTTC	CASSLGQGQRQYF
TRBD2	TRBV6-9	once	TRBJ2-5	TGTGCCAGCAGTCATCCGGGGACTAGCGGACAAGAGACCCAGTACTTC	CASSHPGTSGQETQYF
TRBD1	TRBV6-5	NA	TRBJ1-2	TGTGCCAGCAGGGCACTACAGGGGGCGAGCTATGGCTACACCTTC	CASRALQGASYGYTF
TRBD2	TRBV10-2	NA	TRBJ2-7	TGCGCCAGCAGTGCTGCCCTCGGGACTAGCGGGAGCTACGGGCAGTACTTC	CASSAALGTSGSYGQYF
NA	TRBV9	NA	TRBJ2-7	TGTGCCAGCAGCGTAGCCCGGGACACAGCCTACGAGCAGTACTTC	CASSVARDTAYEQYF
NA	TRBV9	NA	TRBJ1-2	TGTGCCAGCAGCCTAACCGACAGGCTGAACTATGGCTACACCTTC	CASSLTDRLNYGYTF
NA	TRBV5-1	NA	TRBJ1-1	TGCGCCAGCAGCTTGGGGTCCGTACTCGGTGAAGCTTTCTTT	CASSLGSVLGEAFF
NA	TRBV6-5	NA	TRBJ2-3	TGTGCCAGCAGTTACTCGATCAGGCGCACAGATACGCAGTATTTT	CASSYSIRRTDTQYF
NA	TRBV5-1	NA	TRBJ1-5	TGCGCCAGCAGCTGGGGGGTGGGGAATCAGCCCCAGCATTTT	CASSWGVGNQPQHF
TRBD2	TRBV6-5	NA	TRBJ2-7	TGTGCCAGCAGCCTAGGAGCGGGGTACGAGCAGTACTTC	CASSLGAGYEQYF
TRBD1	TRBV5-1	few	TRBJ2-5	TGCGCCAGCAGCCGGTGGGAGACAGGGGGCGAAGAGACCCAGTACTTC	CASSRWETGGEETQYF
TRBD2	TRBV5-4	NA	TRBJ2-1	TGTGCCAGCAGCCCCGGGACTAGCGGGAGTTATGAGCAGTTCTTC	CASSPGTSGSYEQFF
TRBD1	TRBV14	NA	TRBJ1-1	TGTGCCAGCAGCCAGAAGGGGTGGAGGGACAGAGAAGCTTTCTTT	CASSQKGWRDREAFF
TRBD1	TRBV2	NA	TRBJ2-7	TGTGCCATGGGGACAGACTACGAGCAGTACTTC	CAMGTDYEQYF
NA	TRBV6-4	NA	TRBJ2-1	TGTGCCAGCTCAGGACAGTTCGCTACCTACAATGAGCAGTTCTTC	CASSGQFATYNEQFF
NA	TRBV19	NA	TRBJ1-3	TGTGCCAGTGACCAACAGAGCTCTGGAAACACCATATATTTT	CASDQQSSGNTIYF
NA	TRBV2	once	TRBJ2-3	TGTGCCAGCATATTCCAGACTAGGTCAGATACGCAGTATTTT	CASIFQTRSDTQYF
TRBD2	TRBV6-1	NA	TRBJ2-7	TGTGCCAGCAGTCTAGCGGGGGGGGTCTACGAGCAGTACTTC	CASSLAGGVYEQYF
TRBD1	TRBV4-1	NA	TRBJ1-4	TGCGCCAGCAGCCAATCCGACAGGGCCCATGAAAAACTGTTTTTT	CASSQSDRAHEKLFF
NA	TRBV7-9	NA	TRBJ2-3	TGTTCCAGCAGCTCCCCGTTGGGCAGGCTCACAGATACGCAGTATTTT	CSSSSPLGRLTDTQYF
TRBD1	TRBV9	few	TRBJ1-2	TGTGCCAGCGAAGGGGGCGCTTATGGCTACACCTTC	CASEGGAYGYTF
TRBD2	TRBV5-6	once	TRBJ2-1	TGTGCCAGCAGAAGGACTAGCGGGGGAAATGAGCAGTTCTTC	CASRRTSGGNEQFF
TRBD2	TRBV4-1	once	TRBJ2-5	TGCGCCAGCAGCCAGCGGGGACTAGCTGAAGAGGCCCAGTACTTC	CASSQRGLAEEAQYF
NA	TRBV2	NA	TRBJ2-7	TGTGCCAGCAACGGTCTCTCCTACGAGCAGTACTTC	CASNGLSYEQYF
NA	TRBV30	NA	TRBJ2-7	TGTGCCTGGAGGTGGTCAGCGGGTAGTATCAGCGAGCAGTACTTC	CAWRWSAGSISEQYF
NA	TRBV10-1	NA	TRBJ2-6	TGCGCCAGCAGTTCGGACAGCTCTGGGGCCAACGTCCTGACTTTC	CASSSDSSGANVLTF
NA	TRBV30	NA	TRBJ2-2	TGTGCCTGGAGTGACAGGTCTCGGAACACCGGGGAGCTGTTTTTT	CAWSDRSRNTGELFF
NA	TRBV27	NA	TRBJ2-7	TGTGCCAGCAGTTTTGGGGGGAAAGGCTACGAGCAGTACTTC	CASSFGGKGYEQYF
NA	TRBV5-1	NA	TRBJ2-2	TGCGCCAGCAGCTTGCGGATACTAGGATCCGGGGAGCTGTTTTTT	CASSLRILGSGELFF
TRBD2	TRBV2	NA	TRBJ2-7	TGTGCCAGCAGGGGCTTTAGCGGGAGAAGGGCCTACGAGCAGTACTTC	CASRGFSGRRAYEQYF
NA	TRBV6-6	NA	TRBJ2-1	TGTGCCAGCAGTTACGGCCAATCCTACAATGAGCAGTTCTTC	CASSYGQSYNEQFF
NA	TRBV6-1	NA	TRBJ1-1	TGTGCCAGCAGTGAAAGACGGCAGGCTCGCAACACTGAAGCTTTCTTT	CASSERRQARNTEAFF
NA	TRBV6-1	NA	TRBJ1-1	TGTGCCAGCAGCTACAGGGTCAACACTGAAGCTTTCTTT	CASSYRVNTEAFF
NA	TRBV10-3	NA	TRBJ1-2	TGTGCCATCAGTGAGGACAGGTGGTTCGATGGCTACACCTTC	CAISEDRWFDGYTF
NA	TRBV15	few	TRBJ1-2	TGTGCCACCAGCAGAGAAGGCAGGGCCTATGGCTACACCTTC	CATSREGRAYGYTF
NA	TRBV5-1	NA	TRBJ1-2	TGCGCCAGCAGCCTGGCCTCAGGGAGGGGCGGCTACACCTTC	CASSLASGRGGYTF
NA	TRBV12-5	once	TRBJ2-5	TGTGCTAGTGGTTTGTATGGTAGCCGCCAAGAGACCCAGTACTTC	CASGLYGSRQETQYF
TRBD1	TRBV27	NA	TRBJ2-7	TGTGCCAGCAGAATGACGGGACAGGGAATATACGAGCAGTACTTC	CASRMTGQGIYEQYF
NA	TRBV7-9	NA	TRBJ1-4	TGTGCCAGCAGCTTTCGGGGAGAAAAACTGTTTTTT	CASSFRGEKLFF
TRBD1	TRBV7-9	NA	TRBJ1-3	TGTGCCAGCAGACATCGACAGGGTCCCTCTGGAAACACCATATATTTT	CASRHRQGPSGNTIYF
TRBD2	TRBV12-5	NA	TRBJ2-1	TGTGCTAGTGGTTTGGGCGGGAGAAACTCCTACAATGAGCAGTTCTTC	CASGLGGRNSYNEQFF
TRBD1	TRBV29-1	NA	TRBJ1-2	TGCAGCGTTGATAGCGGGACAGGGGGGGGCTACACCTTC	CSVDSGTGGGYTF
TRBD2	TRBV4-2	NA	TRBJ2-5	TGTGCCAGCAGCCGGAGACTAGCGGGGGGCAGATTTGAGACCCAGTACTTC	CASSRRLAGGRFETQYF
TRBD1	TRBV7-9	NA	TRBJ2-7	TGTGCCAGCACTAGGGACAGGGGTATGGCCGAGCAGTACTTC	CASTRDRGMAEQYF
NA	TRBV11-2	NA	TRBJ2-2	TGTGCCAGCAGCTTTAGGTCCCCAGGGGTCTACACCGGGGAGCTGTTTTTT	CASSFRSPGVYTGELFF